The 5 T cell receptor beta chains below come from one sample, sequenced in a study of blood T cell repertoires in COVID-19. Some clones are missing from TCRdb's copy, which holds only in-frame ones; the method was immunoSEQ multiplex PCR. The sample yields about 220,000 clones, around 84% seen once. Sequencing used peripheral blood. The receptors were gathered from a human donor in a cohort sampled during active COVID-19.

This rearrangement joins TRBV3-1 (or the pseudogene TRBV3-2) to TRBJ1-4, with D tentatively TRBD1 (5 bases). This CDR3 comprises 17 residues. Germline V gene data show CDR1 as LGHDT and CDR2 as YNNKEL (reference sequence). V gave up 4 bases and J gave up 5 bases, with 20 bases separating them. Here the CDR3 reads CASSRSDLRGTNEKLFF. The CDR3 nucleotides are TGTGCCAGCAGCCGGTCTGACCTAAGGGGAACAAATGAAAAACTGTTTTTT.

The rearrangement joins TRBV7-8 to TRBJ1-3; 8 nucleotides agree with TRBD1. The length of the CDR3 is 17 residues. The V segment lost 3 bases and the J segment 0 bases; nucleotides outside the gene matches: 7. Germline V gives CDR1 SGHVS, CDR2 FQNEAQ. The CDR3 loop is CASSFLTGESSGNTIYF. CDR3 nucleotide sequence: TGTGCCAGCAGCTTCTTGACAGGGGAAAGCTCTGGAAACACCATATATTTT.

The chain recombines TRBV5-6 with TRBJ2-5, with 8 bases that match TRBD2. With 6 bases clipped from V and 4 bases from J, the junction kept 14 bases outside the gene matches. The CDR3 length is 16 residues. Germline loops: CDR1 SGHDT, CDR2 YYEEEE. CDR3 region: CASTRGGVRFGETQYF. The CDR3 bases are TGTGCCAGCACCCGGGGGGGCGTTAGATTTGGAGAGACCCAGTACTTC.

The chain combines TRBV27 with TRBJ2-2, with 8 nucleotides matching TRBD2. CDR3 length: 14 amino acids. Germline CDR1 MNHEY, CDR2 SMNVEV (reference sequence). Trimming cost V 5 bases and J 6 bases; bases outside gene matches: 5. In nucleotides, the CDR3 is TGTGCCAGCAGTCGTCGGGGGGGGGCCGGGGAGCTGTTTTTT. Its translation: CASSRRGGAGELFF.

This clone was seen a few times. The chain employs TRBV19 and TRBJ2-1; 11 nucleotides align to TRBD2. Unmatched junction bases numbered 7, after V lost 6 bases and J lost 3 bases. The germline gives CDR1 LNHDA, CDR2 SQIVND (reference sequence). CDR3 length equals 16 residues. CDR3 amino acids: CASSTRTSGGYNEQFF. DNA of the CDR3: TGTGCCAGTAGCACAAGAACTAGCGGGGGCTACAATGAGCAGTTCTTC.